This paragraph reports one T cell receptor beta chain. Antigen: not known. V was cut by 8 bases and J by 2 bases, with 13 bases left in between. There are 14 residues in the CDR3. Germline V gene data show CDR1 as MNHEY and CDR2 as SVGAGI. These data are taken from a study of cytomegalovirus exposure and HLA in healthy donors. Overall study findings and caveats: Earlier analysis yielded a pattern in which most TCR beta V segments were productive about 87% or about 30% of the time.

Both 60 Vbeta primers and 13 Jbeta primers went into the PCR. In the original processing: The count from a later analysis was about 80 million unique TCR beta chains, some 12 million of them shared. Repertoires were generated with immunoSEQ multiplex PCR, while TCRdb's copy carries only in-frame clones and drops some. D and trimming were read from the DNA, whereas the V and J calls and clone size are those reported in that table. The sample records about 84,000 clones, more than 50% being singletons. Sequencing was performed on PBMCs. The receptor was derived from a woman in her thirties or forties in good health and CMV-seropositive. The chain links TRBV6-5 to TRBJ2-1, with a weak D call TRBD2 (6 bases). As DNA, the CDR3 is TGTGCCAGCCGGAGTAGCGGAACCTACAATGAGCAGTTCTTC. Its protein is CASRSSGTYNEQFF.